This entry lists 10 T cell receptor beta chains sequenced from one sample in a study of blood T cell repertoires in COVID-19 (dated by TCRdb to the early 2020s). Library generation was performed with the immunoSEQ multiplex PCR assay. TCRdb provides this immuneACCESS table in a form limited to in-frame rearrangements. Some clones are lacking; in checked studies, under half of them reflect an unresolved V gene, and why the rest are absent is not known. Here the sample has 20,000 to 25,000 clones; roughly 83% occur a single time. Of the sample, 25% to 30% is held by the ten largest clones. Source material: peripheral blood. The receptor source for this set is a human donor with active COVID-19. The donor label of this sample is uncertain.

A single count supports this clone. The genes are TRBV18 and TRBJ2-3, with D unresolved. Trimming removed 3 bases from V and 6 bases from J, with 13 bases in between. The CDR3 runs to 14 residues. Germline CDR1 is KGHSH and CDR2 is LQKENI. This chain's CDR3 is CASSPSAQTDTQYF. The CDR3 nucleotides are TGTGCCAGCTCACCCTCCGCGCAAACGGATACGCAGTATTTT.

The chain recombines TRBV9 with TRBJ2-1; 9 bases line up with TRBD1. Trimming removed 3 bases from V and 8 bases from J; junction bases left unmatched: 6. The CDR3 loop spans 14 amino acids. Germline CDR1 SGDLS, CDR2 YYNGEE. CDR3 nucleotides: TGTGCCAGCAGCGCGCTCACAGGGGGCGATGAGCAGTTCTTC. As protein: CASSALTGGDEQFF.

This clone showed up just once. The chain employs TRBV5-4 and TRBJ1-2; 7 positions match TRBD1. The CDR3 has 13 amino acids. V was pared by 4 bases and J by 4 bases, with 4 bases of the junction left unmatched. Germline values: CDR1 SGHNT, CDR2 YYREEE (reference sequence). In DNA form, the CDR3 reads TGTGCCAGCAGCCCGGGGACAGCCTATGGCTACACCTTC. Translated, it gives CASSPGTAYGYTF.

This chain links TRBV27 with TRBJ1-2; a possible D gene is TRBD1 (5 bases). The germline CDR1 and CDR2 sequences are MNHEY and SMNVEV (reference sequence). The germline V and J ends were trimmed by 2 bases and 7 bases, with 17 bases remaining between them. CDR3 size: 15 residues. The CDR3 loop is CASSLLMGGTGGYTF. CDR3 DNA sequence: TGTGCCAGCAGTTTACTTATGGGGGGAACAGGTGGCTACACCTTC.

This clone was picked up a small number of times. This rearrangement joins TRBV7-2 to TRBJ1-6; D might be TRBD1 (5 bases). V was clipped by 1 base and J by 7 bases, with 11 bases between them. Per the germline V gene, CDR1 is SGHTA and CDR2 is FQGNSA. This CDR3 is built from 15 residues. The CDR3 DNA reads as TGTGCCAGCAGCTTAGATCAGGGATCCAATTCACCCCTCCACTTT. Translation: CASSLDQGSNSPLHF.

This clone was seen just once. The chain is built from TRBV27 and TRBJ1-6; D unclear. V dropped 5 bases and J dropped 6 bases, with 8 bases sitting between them. Germline CDR1 MNHEY, CDR2 SMNVEV (reference sequence). CDR3 length: 13 amino acids. The CDR3, as DNA: TGTGCCAGCAGTCCTGCTATTAATTCACCCCTCCACTTT. Protein sequence: CASSPAINSPLHF.

The J gene is TRBJ2-1, the V gene TRBV5-1; 8 bases align to TRBD2. The CDR3 contains 14 residues. Germline values: CDR1 SGHRS, CDR2 YFSETQ. V gave up 4 bases and J gave up 4 bases; unmatched junction bases: 4. CDR3 protein: CASSRGLAYNEQFF. As DNA, the CDR3 is TGCGCCAGCAGCCGAGGACTAGCTTACAATGAGCAGTTCTTC.

This clone was found a few times. This rearrangement joins TRBV3-1 (or the pseudogene TRBV3-2) to TRBJ2-3; D uncertain. The CDR3 runs to 15 residues. Trimming removed 1 base from V and 0 bases from J, with 8 bases in between. Germline V gives CDR1 LGHDT, CDR2 YNNKEL (reference sequence). In nucleotides, the CDR3 is TGTGCCAGCAGCCAAGGAGGTTCTAGCACAGATACGCAGTATTTT. It encodes CASSQGGSSTDTQYF.

This clone has a single count. The chain uses TRBV5-1 and TRBJ2-2; TRBD2 aligns across 7 bases. The CDR3 runs to 15 residues. Germline CDR1 SGHRS, CDR2 YFSETQ. V shed 5 bases, J shed 6 bases, and the junction held 10 bases outside the gene matches. This chain's CDR3 is CASRVASGSSGELFF. The CDR3 DNA sequence: TGCGCCAGCAGAGTGGCTAGCGGTTCGTCCGGGGAGCTGTTTTTT.

The V and J genes are TRBV5-4 and TRBJ2-5; 11 bases align to TRBD2. The CDR3 loop spans 16 amino acids. Germline V CDR1 and CDR2: SGHNT, YYREEE (reference sequence). The J segment lost 5 bases and the V segment lost 0 bases, leaving 6 bases of the junction unmatched. The CDR3 is CASSLELAGVSETQYF. The CDR3 DNA reads as TGTGCCAGCAGCTTGGAACTAGCGGGAGTTAGTGAGACCCAGTACTTC.